Listed below are T cell receptor beta chains from one sample, sequenced in a study of Ad26.COV2.S vaccination and SARS-CoV-2 variants. This table comes from immunoSEQ multiplex PCR, and its TCRdb copy is limited to in-frame clones, with some not included. The sample includes over 100,000 clones, over 60% of them seen just once. The sample consisted of peripheral blood, taken after recovery from COVID-19. The receptors derive from a human donor who had recovered from COVID-19. Each CDR3 is given with its conserved first and last residue. D genes are given only for firm matches. Size is omitted from some rows. Given values are once, few, many or a class for expanded clones.

cdr3_nt cdr3_aa cdr3_length v_call d_call clone_size j_call
TGTGCCACCAGCAGACACAATCAGGGAAAAGCTTTCTTT CATSRHNQGKAFF 13 TRBV15 . . TRBJ1-1
TGTGCCAGTAATAGGGACCCTAATTCACCCCTCCACTTT CASNRDPNSPLHF 13 TRBV19 . . TRBJ1-6
TGTGCCAGCAGCTTAGATGGCGGGGCCGATACGCAGTATTTT CASSLDGGADTQYF 14 TRBV7-3 . . TRBJ2-3
TGCAGCGTTGGGGAATTGTCAGAGACCCAGTACTTC CSVGELSETQYF 12 TRBV29-1 . . TRBJ2-5
TGTGCCAGCAGCCGAATCAAGGGACTAGCGGGGGTTAATGAGCAGTTCTTC CASSRIKGLAGVNEQFF 17 TRBV7-9 TRBD2 once TRBJ2-1
TGTGCCAGCAGTAGAGGTACAGGGGGGGCTAATGAAAAACTGTTTTTT CASSRGTGGANEKLFF 16 TRBV28 TRBD1 . TRBJ1-4
TGTGCCTGGAGTGTAAATCGACTGGTCGATGAGCAGTTCTTC CAWSVNRLVDEQFF 14 TRBV30 . . TRBJ2-1
TGTGCCAGCAGTTTACCCAGACAGGGACAAATTGAAAAACTGTTTTTT CASSLPRQGQIEKLFF 16 TRBV28 TRBD1 . TRBJ1-4
TGTGCCAGCAGCGCAGGTTCCAACTATGGCTACACCTTC CASSAGSNYGYTF 13 TRBV9 . . TRBJ1-2
TGTGCCAGCAGCCAAGAGAGCATTCAGTACTTC CASSQESIQYF 11 TRBV4-2 . . TRBJ2-4
TGCGCCAGCAGCTTTGGGGACGGGTACGAGCAGTACTTC CASSFGDGYEQYF 13 TRBV5-1 . . TRBJ2-7
TGCGCCAGCAGCTTGACGGGGACAGTTACCCAAGAGACCCAGTACTTC CASSLTGTVTQETQYF 16 TRBV5-1 TRBD1 . TRBJ2-5
TGCGCCAGCAGCCCAAAGTCCCAGGGAAGAAACAATGAGCAGTTCTTC CASSPKSQGRNNEQFF 16 TRBV4-3 . . TRBJ2-1
TGTGCCAGCAGCGTCATGGCGGGGGGGACGTATGAGCAGTTCTTC CASSVMAGGTYEQFF 15 TRBV9 TRBD2 . TRBJ2-1
TGTGCCAGCAGCCGTGTCGTTAGCACAGATACGCAGTATTTT CASSRVVSTDTQYF 14 TRBV7-2 . few TRBJ2-3
TGTGCCAGCACCAAAATTGGGAGCTCCTATAATTCACCCCTCCACTTT CASTKIGSSYNSPLHF 16 TRBV7-9 . . TRBJ1-6
TGTGCCACCAGTGCCTTAGCGGGGGCGGACAATGAGCAGTTCTTC CATSALAGADNEQFF 15 TRBV24-1 TRBD2 . TRBJ2-1
TGCGCCAGCAGCCAAGCGGGGCTCTGGACTTTCTTT CASSQAGLWTFF 12 TRBV4-1 . . TRBJ1-1
TGTGCCAGTAGTATTCAGGCGGGGGCCCTGGGGGAGACCCAGTACTTC CASSIQAGALGETQYF 16 TRBV19 . . TRBJ2-5
TGTGCCAGCAGCTTAATAGGGGGCAATCGGGCGGAGACCCAGTACTTC CASSLIGGNRAETQYF 16 TRBV7-2 TRBD1 . TRBJ2-5
TGCGCCAGCAGCATTCAGGGGTGCGCGAACACCGGGGAGCTGTTTTTT CASSIQGCANTGELFF 16 TRBV5-1 . . TRBJ2-2
TGTGCTATCGGCGGGAATCAGCCCCAGCATTTT CAIGGNQPQHF 11 TRBV12-5 . . TRBJ1-5
TGTGCCAGCCGCCCCCCCGGCAGCGGGGGACGTACGGAGACCCAGTACTTC CASRPPGSGGRTETQYF 17 TRBV3-1/TRBV3-2 TRBD2 . TRBJ2-5
TGTGCCAGCAGTTTTGGACAGGGGCCGGGAAACACCATATATTTT CASSFGQGPGNTIYF 15 TRBV6-2/TRBV6-3 TRBD1 . TRBJ1-3
TGTGCCAGTAGTATAGATCGGTCGACCTCATACGAGCAGTACTTC CASSIDRSTSYEQYF 15 TRBV19 . . TRBJ2-7
TGTGCCAGCAGCTTAGCCCCAGGGGTCGGGACCGGGGAGCTGTTTTTT CASSLAPGVGTGELFF 16 TRBV11-3 . . TRBJ2-2
TGTGCCAGCTCACCTGGAGGGGGGAACACTGAAGCTTTCTTT CASSPGGGNTEAFF 14 TRBV18 . many TRBJ1-1
TGCGCCAGCAGCTCCGGGGGAGAAGTCGAGCAGTACTTC CASSSGGEVEQYF 13 TRBV5-1 . . TRBJ2-7
TGTGCCATCAGATATGGTGCGAACACCGGGGAGCTGTTTTTT CAIRYGANTGELFF 14 TRBV10-3 . . TRBJ2-2
TGTGCCAGCAGTGAACGTAGGGGACAGATACACACTGAAGCTTTCTTT CASSERRGQIHTEAFF 16 TRBV6-1 TRBD1 . TRBJ1-1
TGCGCCAGCAGTGAGCATAGCGGAACCTACGAGCAGTACTTC CASSEHSGTYEQYF 14 TRBV10-1 . . TRBJ2-7
TGTGCCAGCAGTCCCCTCCGGGATGAGCAGTACTTC CASSPLRDEQYF 12 TRBV28 . . TRBJ2-7
TGTGCCAGCAGCTATACAGGAGACCTCTACGAGCAGTACTTC CASSYTGDLYEQYF 14 TRBV7-9 . . TRBJ2-7
TGTGCCAGCAGCTTTCGACAGGGGGGTAACTATGGCTACACCTTC CASSFRQGGNYGYTF 15 TRBV5-4 TRBD1 . TRBJ1-2
TGCGCCAGCACCGACAGGGAGCCTAGTAATTCACCCCTCCACTTT CASTDREPSNSPLHF 15 TRBV10-1 TRBD1 . TRBJ1-6
TGCAGTGCTAGTCATTCGGGGGGCGAGTTTAGCAATCAGCCCCAGCATTTT CSASHSGGEFSNQPQHF 17 TRBV20-1 . . TRBJ1-5
TGCGCCAGCAGTGGGACAGGATCCCAATTGTTCTCCTACAATGAGCAGTTCTTC CASSGTGSQLFSYNEQFF 18 TRBV10-1 TRBD1 few TRBJ2-1
TGTGCCAGCAGCTTCTTCGGGTCACCCCTCCACTTT CASSFFGSPLHF 12 TRBV5-4 . . TRBJ1-6
TGCGCCAGCAGCCGGGGAGACTCTGAAGCTTTCTTT CASSRGDSEAFF 12 TRBV4-3 . . TRBJ1-1
TGTGCCAGCAGCTTGGACCCGACCGGGGAGCTGTTTTTT CASSLDPTGELFF 13 TRBV5-4 . . TRBJ2-2
TGTGCCACCAGTTCGGCCCAAAACACCGGGGAGCTGTTTTTT CATSSAQNTGELFF 14 TRBV24-1 . . TRBJ2-2
TGTGCCAGCAGCAGAGGATCCTCGGACGTTCCTTATAGCAATCAGCCCCAGCATTTT CASSRGSSDVPYSNQPQHF 19 TRBV7-9 . medium-sized TRBJ1-5
TGTGCCAGCAGTGAATGGGGGACAGGGAGCCGTCAGCCCCAGCATTTT CASSEWGTGSRQPQHF 16 TRBV6-1 TRBD1 . TRBJ1-5
TGCGCCAGCAGCTTGCCCCAGCGCTACGAGCAGTACTTC CASSLPQRYEQYF 13 TRBV5-1 . . TRBJ2-7
TGTGCCAGCAGCTTGGACAGGGCCCGTAGTTCACCCCTCCACTTT CASSLDRARSSPLHF 15 TRBV2 TRBD1 . TRBJ1-6
TGCGCCAGCAGTGAGGGCGCCACCTACGAGCAGTACTTC CASSEGATYEQYF 13 TRBV10-2 . . TRBJ2-7
TGTGCCAGCAGCATGGACAGTCCGACCCAGTACTTC CASSMDSPTQYF 12 TRBV7-2 . . TRBJ2-5